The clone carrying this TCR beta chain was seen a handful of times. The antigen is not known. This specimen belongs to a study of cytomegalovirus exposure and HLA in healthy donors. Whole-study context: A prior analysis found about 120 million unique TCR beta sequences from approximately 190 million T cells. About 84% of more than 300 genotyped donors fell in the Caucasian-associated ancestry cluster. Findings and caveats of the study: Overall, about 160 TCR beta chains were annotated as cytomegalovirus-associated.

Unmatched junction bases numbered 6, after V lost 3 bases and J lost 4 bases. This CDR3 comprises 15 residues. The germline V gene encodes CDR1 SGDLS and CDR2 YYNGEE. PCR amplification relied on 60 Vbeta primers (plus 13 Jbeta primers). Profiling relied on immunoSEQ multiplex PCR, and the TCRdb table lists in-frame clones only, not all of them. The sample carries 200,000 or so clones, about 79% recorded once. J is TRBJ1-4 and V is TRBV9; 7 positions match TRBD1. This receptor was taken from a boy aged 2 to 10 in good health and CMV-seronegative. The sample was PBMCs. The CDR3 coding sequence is TGTGCCAGCAGCGGCGGACAGGATTTTAATGAAAAACTGTTTTTT. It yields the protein CASSGGQDFNEKLFF.